This T cell receptor beta chain was found in a study of T cell responses to AZD1222 COVID-19 vaccine. Study-level points and caveats: The study found vaccine-associated CD4 TCRs spanning spike, dominant at 160-218 and 743-854. Reportedly, close to half of spike-specific TCRs are directed against unmutated variant regions. Only six individuals given AZD1222 were seropositive at baseline.

CDR1 is MNHNY, CDR2 SVGAGI, per germline (reference sequence). This CDR3 contains 10 residues. V lost 11 bases to trimming and J lost 7 bases, with 9 bases between them. With respect to this clone: Its antigen is unidentified.

Libraries were prepared by immunoSEQ multiplex PCR; TCRdb keeps only in-frame clonotypes and omits some of them. The sample lists 130,000 or so clones, roughly 91% occurring once. The chain employs TRBV6-6 and TRBJ1-3; D ambiguous. This TCR was sampled from an adult in good health. This material consisted of peripheral blood, taken on day 0 of AZD1222 vaccination. The CDR3 DNA reads TGTGCCGTAGGGTTTAACACCATATATTTT. Encoded protein: CAVGFNTIYF.